The 27 T cell receptor beta chains given below trace back to one sample, sequenced in a study of blood T cell repertoires in COVID-19. The table came from immunoSEQ multiplex PCR; TCRdb's copy has only in-frame clones and leaves some out. This repertoire shows approximately 500,000 clones, less than 90% found once; its top ten account for about 8.2%. Source material: peripheral blood. These receptors were collected from a woman in her 50s with COVID-19, enrolled during active disease.

V gene TRBV28 combines with J gene TRBJ1-1; no definite D call. The CDR3 is made up of 11 amino acids. Trimming shortened V by 7 bases and J by 7 bases, and 10 bases separated the two germline ends. CDR1 and CDR2 from the germline V gene are MDHEN and SYDVKM. CDR3 nucleotides: TGTGCCAGCACCCGGGGTTTTGAAGCTTTCTTT. Translating it yields CASTRGFEAFF.

The J gene is TRBJ1-6, the V gene TRBV2, with D maybe TRBD1 (5 bases). This CDR3 has 16 residues. V was cut by 2 bases and J by 7 bases, with 15 bases left in between. Germline CDR1 SNHLY, CDR2 FYNNEI. The CDR3 sequence: CASSERRARGNSPLHF. The CDR3 nucleotides read TGTGCCAGCAGTGAAAGGAGAGCCCGGGGGAATTCACCCCTCCACTTT.

J is TRBJ1-2 and V is TRBV19; D gene ambiguous. Germline V CDR1 and CDR2: LNHDA, SQIVND (reference sequence). CDR3 length: 14 amino acids. The ends were cut back, 2 bases at V and 8 bases at J, with 15 bases in the middle. CDR3 region: CASSITAIAEGYTF. CDR3 in DNA: TGTGCCAGTAGTATAACTGCCATAGCCGAGGGCTACACCTTC.

Here the CDR3 reads CASSLATGVEEQFF. CDR3 in DNA: TGCGCCAGCAGCTTAGCGACAGGGGTCGAGGAGCAGTTCTTC. The gene calls are TRBV5-1 and TRBJ2-1, with 8 nucleotides matching TRBD1. From germline, CDR1 is SGHRS and CDR2 YFSETQ. V shed 2 bases, J shed 10 bases, and the junction held 8 bases outside the gene matches. The CDR3 sequence is 14 residues long. Together with reference TRBV5-1 and TRBJ2-1, the CDR3 gives the full variable domain: KAGVTQTPRYLIKTRGQQVTLSCSPISGHRSVSWYQQTPGQGLQFLFEYFSETQRNKGNFPGRFSGRQFSNSRSEMNVSTLELGDSALYLCASSLATGVEEQFFGPGTRLTVL.

This clone was found once. The chain couples TRBV3-1 (or the pseudogene TRBV3-2) to TRBJ2-5; 8 bases map to TRBD2. The CDR3 totals 15 residues. V lost 2 bases to trimming and J lost 1 base; unmatched junction nucleotides: 3. In germline, CDR1 is LGHDT, CDR2 YNNKEL (reference sequence). This CDR3 is CASSQTGGPQETQYF. The CDR3 nucleotides are TGTGCCAGCAGCCAAACGGGGGGGCCCCAAGAGACCCAGTACTTC.

V usage is TRBV11-2 and J usage is TRBJ2-7, with 7 bases lining up with TRBD2. The germline V gene has CDR1 SGHAT and CDR2 FQNNGV. J gave up 2 bases and V 1 base, and 5 bases lay outside the gene matches. The CDR3 length is 15 residues. CDR3 sequence: CASSLGPLAAYEQYF. The CDR3 DNA reads TGTGCCAGCAGCTTAGGGCCTCTAGCGGCCTACGAGCAGTACTTC.

This clone appeared once. The chain joins TRBV30 to TRBJ1-2; 8 positions match TRBD1. The CDR3 has 12 amino acids. CDR1 is GTSNPN, CDR2 SVGIG, per germline (reference sequence). J gave up 8 bases and V 2 bases, and 4 bases lay outside the gene matches. In DNA, the CDR3 is TGTGCCTGGAGTCGGGACAGGACAGGCTACACCTTC. It codes for CAWSRDRTGYTF.

This clone was counted a few times. The chain recombines TRBV4-1 with TRBJ2-2, with a tentative D call TRBD2 (6 bases). CDR1 and CDR2 from the germline V gene are MGHRA and YSYEKL. The CDR3 has 14 amino acids. The germline V and J ends were trimmed by 5 bases and 5 bases, with 12 bases remaining between them. CDR3 sequence (DNA): TGCGCCAGCAGCTCGGGACTCCGGACCGGGGAGCTGTTTTTT. This gives the protein CASSSGLRTGELFF.

The J gene is TRBJ2-3, the V gene TRBV7-2, with TRBD2 identical over 7 bases. Germline V gives CDR1 SGHTA, CDR2 FQGNSA. The V gene end was trimmed by 0 bases and the J gene end by 5 bases; junction bases not matched to a gene: 5. This CDR3 has 15 residues. The CDR3, as DNA: TGTGCCAGCAGCTTAGCAGCGGGGACCAAAGATACGCAGTATTTT. Amino acid sequence: CASSLAAGTKDTQYF.

This clone has more than one count but fewer than ten. The J gene is TRBJ1-1, the V gene TRBV6-6; 7 positions match TRBD1. Trimming removed 6 bases from V and 1 base from J; junction bases left unmatched: 5. Germline CDR1 MNHNY, CDR2 SVGAGI (reference sequence). CDR3 size: 14 residues. The CDR3 region has the DNA TGTGCCAGCAGCCCGACAGGGAGGAACACTGAAGCTTTCTTT. Translating it yields CASSPTGRNTEAFF.

This CDR3 is CASSLETGSGEKLFF. CDR3 nucleotides: TGCGCCAGCAGCCTAGAGACAGGGAGTGGTGAAAAACTGTTTTTT. V gene TRBV4-1 combines with J gene TRBJ1-4; 7 nucleotides agree with TRBD1. CDR3 length equals 15 residues. Germline CDR1 MGHRA, CDR2 YSYEKL. The trim removed 4 bases at V and 7 bases at J, leaving 9 bases unmatched.

The table lists this clone with a few counts. Given the absence of the conserved phenylalanine or tryptophan at the CDR3 end, a read error is likely. The DNA is left out, because the CDR3 cannot be placed on it with certainty; the CDR3 is given as TCRdb lists it. The chain carries TRBV25-1 and TRBJ1-1; TRBD1, the table's D call, lacks a check against the DNA. The CDR3 contains 10 residues when both ends are counted. Germline V CDR1 and CDR2: MGHDK, SYGVNS. The chain's CDR3 is CASSVRTTVG.

The rearrangement uses TRBV7-9 and TRBJ1-2; 12 bases align to TRBD1. Germline V gene data show CDR1 as SEHNR and CDR2 as FQNEAQ (reference sequence). CDR3 length: 19 residues. V trimming: 5 bases; J trimming: 0 bases; junction bases outside the gene matches: 13. The CDR3 DNA reads TGTGCCAGCAGCCTTATTGGTGGGGGGACAGGGGGCTCTAACTATGGCTACACCTTC. The encoded protein is CASSLIGGGTGGSNYGYTF.

The chain joins TRBV19 to TRBJ2-2; 11 bases are shared with TRBD2. The germline CDR1 and CDR2 sequences are LNHDA and SQIVND (reference sequence). The CDR3 length is 14 residues. V shed 5 bases, J shed 8 bases, and the junction held 4 bases outside the gene matches. The CDR3, as DNA: TGTGCCAGTAGTCCTCGACTAGCGGGGGGGGAGCTGTTTTTT. It is translated as CASSPRLAGGELFF.

The V call is TRBV5-6, the J call TRBJ1-1; 8 bases map to TRBD1. Per germline, CDR1 SGHDT and CDR2 YYEEEE. This CDR3 is built from 14 residues. Losses at the gene ends were 4 bases for V and 1 base for J; bases not matched to a gene: 3. The CDR3 spells CASSPGQGNTEAFF. CDR3 DNA: TGTGCCAGCAGCCCAGGACAGGGGAACACTGAAGCTTTCTTT.

This sequence joins TRBV29-1 and TRBJ1-1; TRBD1 aligns across 7 bases. The J segment lost 1 base and the V segment lost 7 bases, leaving 6 bases of the junction unmatched. Germline-derived CDR1 and CDR2 are SQVTM and ANQGSEA. The CDR3 is made up of 13 amino acids. CDR3 sequence: CSGSGQRNTEAFF. The CDR3, as DNA: TGCAGCGGATCGGGACAGCGGAACACTGAAGCTTTCTTT.

The J gene is TRBJ2-3, the V gene TRBV28; no firm D call. Germline V CDR1 and CDR2: MDHEN, SYDVKM. V lost 7 bases and J lost 0, with 11 bases in between. The CDR3 is 14 amino acids. CDR3 loop: CASMSATSTDTQYF. The CDR3 region has the DNA TGTGCCAGCATGAGCGCGACTAGCACAGATACGCAGTATTTT. Supplemented by reference TRBV28 and TRBJ2-3, the full variable domain reads DVKVTQSSRYLVKRTGEKVFLECVQDMDHENMFWYRQDPGLGLRLIYFSYDVKMKEKGDIPEGYSVSREKKERFSLILESASTNQTSMYLCASMSATSTDTQYFGPGTRLTVL.

The J gene is TRBJ1-4, the V gene TRBV5-4, with TRBD1 matching 8 bases. Germline lookup yields CDR1 SGHNT and CDR2 YYREEE (reference sequence). CDR3 length equals 16 residues. V trimming: 4 bases; J trimming: 3 bases; junction bases outside the gene matches: 8. The CDR3 bases are TGTGCCAGCAGCCAACGATACAGGGGGTCTAATGAAAAACTGTTTTTT. Translated: CASSQRYRGSNEKLFF.

The V and J genes are TRBV18 and TRBJ1-4, with no clear D. This CDR3 comprises 15 residues. V shed 0 bases and J shed 8 bases, with 13 bases lying between them. Looked up from germline, CDR1 is KGHSH and CDR2 is LQKENI. CDR3 DNA sequence: TGTGCCAGCTCACCACCCCTGAGTGAGAACGAAAAACTGTTTTTT. This encodes CASSPPLSENEKLFF.

This rearrangement joins TRBV2 to TRBJ1-5, with D unresolved. CDR1 is SNHLY, CDR2 FYNNEI, per germline. The length of the CDR3 is 13 residues. V lost 3 bases and J 6 bases, leaving 9 bases between the germline ends. CDR3 sequence: CASSDILAQPQHF. The CDR3 coding sequence is TGTGCCAGCAGTGATATTTTGGCTCAGCCCCAGCATTTT.

For this clone: The sample has other DNA sequences that encode this CDR3 too. The chain carries TRBV3-1 (or the pseudogene TRBV3-2) and TRBJ1-6; tentative D call: TRBD1 (5 bases). The CDR3 has 15 residues. The ends were cut back, 0 bases at V and 8 bases at J, with 11 bases in the middle. CDR1 is LGHDT, CDR2 YNNKEL, per germline (reference sequence). The CDR3 region is CASSQDGGGDSPLHF. The CDR3 DNA follows: TGTGCCAGCAGCCAAGATGGGGGAGGCGATTCACCCCTCCACTTT.

This sequence joins TRBV20-1 and TRBJ1-4, with a possible D match to TRBD1 (6 bases). In germline, CDR1 is DFQATT, CDR2 SNEGSKA (reference sequence). This CDR3 has 13 amino acids. Trimming pared 3 bases from V and 5 bases from J, leaving 10 bases between. CDR3 DNA sequence: TGCAGTGCTAGTCAGGGGATCAATGAAAAACTGTTTTTT. It encodes CSASQGINEKLFF.

The chain employs TRBV4-1 and TRBJ1-2, with D hard to call. CDR1 is MGHRA, CDR2 YSYEKL, per germline. This CDR3 has 14 residues. Trimming took off 1 base at V and 8 bases at J, with 14 bases between the two ends. The CDR3 sequence: CASSQAAARLGYTF. The CDR3 nucleotides are TGCGCCAGCAGCCAAGCTGCAGCTAGATTGGGCTACACCTTC.

The chain uses TRBV6-5 and TRBJ2-2; D is unresolved. The CDR3 runs 14 residues. Between the trimmed V and J ends, which lost 9 bases and 4 bases, there was a span of 15 bases. Germline-derived CDR1 and CDR2 are MNHEY and SVGAGI. The CDR3 nucleotides are TGTGCCAGTATGGGCTTACTCAGCACCGGGGAGCTGTTTTTT. This sequence encodes CASMGLLSTGELFF.

This chain joins TRBV19 and TRBJ1-6; tentative D call: TRBD1 (6 bases). The germline V gene encodes CDR1 LNHDA and CDR2 SQIVND (reference sequence). This CDR3 has 13 amino acids. V lost 4 bases and J lost 11, with 12 bases in between. The CDR3 DNA follows: TGTGCCAGTAGTAGCAGTCAGGGGACACCCCTCCACTTT. It yields the protein CASSSSQGTPLHF.

The chain links TRBV19 to TRBJ1-4; D is perhaps TRBD1 (6 bases). Per germline, CDR1 LNHDA and CDR2 SQIVND (reference sequence). This CDR3 has 15 residues. The V end was cut by 2 bases, the J end by 3 bases, with 10 bases between. The CDR3 DNA reads TGTGCCAGTAGTATATGGACAGCCCCTAATGAAAAACTGTTTTTT. It codes for CASSIWTAPNEKLFF.

The chain uses TRBV6-5 and TRBJ1-4; no clear D. CDR1 and CDR2 (germline): MNHEY, SVGAGI. This CDR3 is built from 14 residues. V lost 4 bases, J lost 8 bases, and 14 bases lay in between. The CDR3 DNA reads TGTGCCAGCAGTTCCCGGGAACTTGAAGAAAAACTGTTTTTT. This gives the protein CASSSRELEEKLFF.